Below, 25 T cell receptor beta chains from the same sample are listed, as sequenced in a study of regulatory T cells in long-lasting Graves disease. The time point here: newly diagnosed GD, antithyroid drugs for less than 3 months. Researchers made the TCR library from RNA that was extracted from PBMCs. Arm-PCR of CDR3 regions and iRepertoire HTBI primers were used to build TCR beta libraries. Via MiXCR, TCRdb re-called the multiplex PCR reads, giving one row per CDR3 protein. The sample has 200,000 to 250,000 distinct CDR3 sequences; 15% to 20% are singletons. This sample was also put to use in a study of T cells in Graves' hyperthyroidism and ophthalmopathy.

The specimen was peripheral blood mononuclear cells (PBMCs), collected at new diagnosis, from a patient treated with antithyroid drugs. Source of these receptors: a woman in her thirties with Graves disease.

In its sample, this clonotype was seen many times. The chain couples TRBV28 to TRBJ2-7, with 7 bases lining up with TRBD1. The CDR3 consists of 14 residues. With 7 bases clipped from V and 5 bases from J, the junction kept 11 bases outside the gene matches. Germline CDR1 and CDR2: MDHEN and SYDVKM. The CDR3 nucleotides are TGTGCCAGCATTAACCAGGGGGTAGCTCACGAGCAGTACTTC. Translating it yields CASINQGVAHEQYF.

In its sample, this clonotype was seen many times. The gene calls are TRBV19 and TRBJ1-2; D gene uncertain. This CDR3 region has 16 residues. Deletions cut 4 bases from V and 2 bases from J, with 17 bases between. Germline V gives CDR1 LNHDA, CDR2 SQIVND (reference sequence). This CDR3 is CASSTPNKVTNYGYTF. For the CDR3, the DNA is TGTGCCAGTAGTACCCCCAACAAGGTGACGAACTATGGCTACACCTTC.

This clonotype was seen many times. The rearrangement uses TRBV28 and TRBJ2-7; 7 bases are shared with TRBD1. Germline loops: CDR1 MDHEN, CDR2 SYDVKM. The CDR3 runs to 14 residues. The J segment lost 5 bases and the V segment lost 2 bases, leaving 6 bases of the junction unmatched. CDR3 bases: TGTGCCAGCAGTTTAGGGACAGAAATCGACGAGCAGTACTTC. Translation: CASSLGTEIDEQYF.

A note on this clonotype: Because it lacks the conserved phenylalanine or tryptophan at the end, this CDR3 is likely a read error. It is unclear where the CDR3 begins or ends on the DNA, so no DNA is shown, and the CDR3 is as TCRdb lists it. This chain uses TRBV12-3 or TRBV12-4 with TRBJ2-7; the D call of TRBD2 is as the table states it, not checked on the DNA. The CDR3 region is 8 residues in length, termini included. The CDR3 protein is CASSLKAG.

This chain uses TRBV6-1 with TRBJ2-3; D may be TRBD1 or TRBD2 (5 bases each). V shed 6 bases and J shed 7 bases, with 17 bases lying between them. The germline V gene encodes CDR1 MNHNS and CDR2 SASEGT. The CDR3 runs 14 residues. The CDR3 here is CASSGDQGGYTQYF. The CDR3 bases are TGTGCCAGCAGCGGGGACCAGGGTGGATATACGCAGTATTTT.

Concerning this clonotype: A single base separates this from a much larger clone, so it may be a read error. The gene calls are TRBV6-2 or TRBV6-3 and TRBJ1-3; no reliable D call. CDR1 is MNHEY, CDR2 SVGEGT, per germline. With 6 bases removed from V and 0 bases from J, the gap between germline ends came to 12 bases. The CDR3 covers 15 residues. This chain's CDR3 is CASRTDGSSGNTIYF. The CDR3 DNA follows: TGTGCCAGCAGGACGGACGGGAGCTCTGGAAACACCATATATTTT.

For this clonotype: This clone may be a read error of a much larger clone one base away. The DNA for the CDR3 is TGTGCCAGCAGTCAGACTACAGGGGCGGCCGTGGAGCTGTTTTTT. Its translation is CASSQTTGAAVELFF. The chain has TRBV28 and TRBJ2-2; 7 bases match TRBD1. V trimming: 5 bases; J trimming: 10 bases; junction bases outside the gene matches: 13. Per the germline V gene, CDR1 is MDHEN and CDR2 is SYDVKM. The CDR3 length is 15 residues.

This clonotype has a count of ten or more. The chain carries TRBV24-1 and TRBJ2-2; no firm D call. V lost 12 bases and J lost 0, with 10 bases in between. The CDR3 contains 13 residues. Germline-derived CDR1 and CDR2 are KGHDR and SFDVKD. This CDR3 is CAAQSPNTGELFF. CDR3 nucleotide sequence: TGTGCCGCCCAGTCCCCGAACACCGGGGAGCTGTTTTTT.

This clonotype was detected ten times or more. V usage is TRBV28 and J usage is TRBJ2-1; D gene ambiguous. The CDR3 is 13 residues long. Trimming took 6 bases from V and 2 from J, leaving 8 bases between them. The germline V gene encodes CDR1 MDHEN and CDR2 SYDVKM. CDR3 DNA sequence: TGTGCCAGCAGAAGCCGACCCTACAATGAGCAGTTCTTC. Translating it yields CASRSRPYNEQFF. Variable domain in full (rest from reference TRBV28 and TRBJ2-1): DVKVTQSSRYLVKRTGEKVFLECVQDMDHENMFWYRQDPGLGLRLIYFSYDVKMKEKGDIPEGYSVSREKKERFSLILESASTNQTSMYLCASRSRPYNEQFFGPGTRLTVL.

The chain combines TRBV28 with TRBJ1-1, with a tentative D call TRBD1 (5 bases). Trimming shortened V by 4 bases and J by 12 bases, and 15 bases separated the two germline ends. CDR1 MDHEN and CDR2 SYDVKM come from the germline V gene. CDR3 length: 12 amino acids. Here the CDR3 DNA reads TGTGCCAGCAGTTCTCAGGGAAGGAAAACTTTCTTT. Its protein product is CASSSQGRKTFF.

This clonotype was recorded at least ten times. The rearrangement links TRBV6-2 or TRBV6-3 to TRBJ2-7, with 8 nucleotides matching TRBD1. The ends lost 2 bases at V and 0 bases at J; junction bases unmatched: 9. Germline loops: CDR1 MNHEY, CDR2 SVGEGT. The length of the CDR3 is 17 residues. CDR3 in DNA: TGTGCCAGCAGTTACCGAGACAGGGGCCACTACTCCTACGAGCAGTACTTC. Its protein is CASSYRDRGHYSYEQYF.

This clonotype was found many times. This chain uses TRBV20-1 with TRBJ2-7; D is perhaps TRBD2 (5 bases). This CDR3 region has 13 residues. From germline, CDR1 is DFQATT and CDR2 SNEGSKA (reference sequence). V dropped 5 bases and J dropped 4 bases, with 15 bases sitting between them. CDR3 DNA sequence: TGCAGTGCTTGGGGAAGCGGCGGGTACGAGCAGTACTTC. Protein sequence: CSAWGSGGYEQYF.

This clonotype was detected ten times or more. The CDR3 spells CASSDRNYGYTF. The CDR3 bases are TGTGCCAGCAGTGACAGGAACTATGGCTACACCTTC. The chain uses TRBV6-4 and TRBJ1-2; D not resolved. The CDR3 has 12 amino acids. Trimming removed 2 bases at V and 2 bases at J, with 3 bases between. Germline V gene sequence: CDR1 MRHNA, CDR2 SNTAGT.

This clonotype was seen ten or more times. This sequence joins TRBV12-3 or TRBV12-4 and TRBJ2-4; weak D call: TRBD2 (7 bases). The length of the CDR3 is 21 residues. Trimming shortened V by 1 base and J by 0 bases, and 25 bases separated the two germline ends. The CDR3 nucleotides are TGTGCCAGCAGTTTAGTCTTGGAGTGGACGGGGGGCTTGCTAGCCAAAAACATTCAGTACTTC. This encodes CASSLVLEWTGGLLAKNIQYF.

In its sample, this clonotype was seen many times. J is TRBJ2-7 and V is TRBV3-1; the D gene could be TRBD1 or TRBD2 (6 bases each). Trimming removed 8 bases at V and 7 bases at J, with 21 bases between. From germline, CDR1 is LGHDT and CDR2 YNNKEL (reference sequence). The CDR3 runs to 14 residues. The CDR3 loop is CASSLEGGVGEQYF. The CDR3 DNA reads as TGTGCCAGCTCCCTCGAGGGGGGAGTGGGTGAGCAGTACTTC.

This clonotype was detected a few times. It is likely a read error: a sequence one base away is far more abundant. The chain carries TRBV27 and TRBJ2-7; D ambiguous. The CDR3 loop spans 13 amino acids. Germline assignment: CDR1 MNHEY and CDR2 SMNVEV (reference sequence). The V end was cut by 3 bases, the J end by 7 bases, with 13 bases between. CDR3 nucleotide sequence: TGTGCCAGCAGTTTGGGCAGAGACAATGAGCAGTACTTC. Translating gives CASSLGRDNEQYF.

This clonotype was recorded many times. This sequence joins TRBV27 and TRBJ1-1; TRBD1 aligns across 9 bases. J was trimmed by 2 bases and V by 3 bases; bases with no gene match: 10. The CDR3 totals 17 residues. Germline V lookup: CDR1 MNHEY, CDR2 SMNVEV (reference sequence). CDR3 sequence (DNA): TGTGCCAGCAGTTTGTATGGGACAGGGTACCCTAACACTGAAGCTTTCTTT. It codes for CASSLYGTGYPNTEAFF.

Regarding this clonotype: A much larger clone differs from this one at a single base, so this may be a read error. The V call is TRBV20-1, the J call TRBJ1-1; 7 nucleotides agree with TRBD1. Per germline, CDR1 DFQATT and CDR2 SNEGSKA (reference sequence). Germline trimming cut 7 bases from V and 5 bases from J; bases unmatched to any gene: 10. CDR3 size: 13 residues. DNA of the CDR3: TGCAGTGTTAGGGGTAGGGGGCATACTGAAGCTTTCTTT. Translating gives CSVRGRGHTEAFF.

This clonotype was recorded at least ten times. This chain joins TRBV11-3 and TRBJ2-1, with D possibly matching TRBD2 (6 bases). Germline V gene lookup returns CDR1 SGHNT and CDR2 YENEEA. The ends were cut back, 5 bases at V and 4 bases at J, with 18 bases in the middle. This CDR3 has 16 amino acids. The CDR3 loop is CASSPGGPSAYNEQFF. The CDR3 DNA reads TGTGCCAGCAGCCCCGGCGGGCCTAGCGCGTACAATGAGCAGTTCTTC.

This clonotype has a count of ten or more. The genes are TRBV15 and TRBJ2-5; TRBD2 agrees at 7 bases. Germline V gene data show CDR1 as LNHNV and CDR2 as YYDKDF (reference sequence). The CDR3 consists of 15 residues. Trimming at V came to 0 bases and at J to 2 bases, leaving 3 bases not matched to a gene. This CDR3 is CATSRDGGGQETQYF. The CDR3 bases are TGTGCCACCAGCAGAGATGGGGGGGGGCAAGAGACCCAGTACTTC.

Ten or more counts support this clonotype. This chain uses TRBV20-1 with TRBJ2-1; the match to TRBD2 covers 10 bases. Trimming at V came to 3 bases and at J to 1 base, leaving 3 bases not matched to a gene. The CDR3 consists of 15 residues. Germline lookup yields CDR1 DFQATT and CDR2 SNEGSKA (reference sequence). This chain's CDR3 is CSASLLAGSYNEQFF. Here the CDR3 DNA reads TGCAGTGCTAGTCTACTAGCGGGATCCTACAATGAGCAGTTCTTC.

This clonotype has ten or more counts. The chain employs TRBV7-9 and TRBJ2-3, with D maybe TRBD2 (7 bases). This CDR3 contains 18 residues. The ends were cut back, 3 bases at V and 0 bases at J, with 19 bases in the middle. Germline CDR1 is SEHNR and CDR2 is FQNEAQ (reference sequence). In nucleotides, the CDR3 is TGTGCCAGCAGCTTTTCTGCGGGGGCCCCCACTAGCACAGATACGCAGTATTTT. Amino acid sequence: CASSFSAGAPTSTDTQYF.

J is TRBJ1-3 and V is TRBV7-9; D not resolved. V was pared by 5 bases and J by 0 bases, with 11 bases between. This CDR3 has 15 residues. Germline lookup yields CDR1 SEHNR and CDR2 FQNEAQ (reference sequence). The CDR3 loop reads CASSPPAGSGNTIYF. As DNA, the CDR3 is TGTGCCAGCAGCCCACCGGCAGGCTCTGGAAACACCATATATTTT.

This clonotype was seen repeatedly, ten times or more. The chain employs TRBV11-3 and TRBJ2-1; 7 nucleotides align to TRBD1. CDR1 and CDR2 (germline): SGHNT, YENEEA. Trimming removed 5 bases from V and 4 bases from J; junction bases left unmatched: 14. The CDR3 is 17 residues long. The CDR3 sequence: CASSPGQSEDQYNEQFF. As DNA, the CDR3 is TGTGCCAGCAGCCCGGGACAGAGTGAGGACCAATACAATGAGCAGTTCTTC.

This chain uses TRBV2 with TRBJ2-3, with 8 bases aligning to TRBD2. Germline trimming cut 4 bases from V and 4 bases from J; bases unmatched to any gene: 7. CDR3 length equals 15 residues. Per the germline V gene, CDR1 is SNHLY and CDR2 is FYNNEI. DNA of the CDR3: TGTGCCAGCAGTGGGCTGGCGGGAGGTTCAGATACGCAGTATTTT. It codes for CASSGLAGGSDTQYF.